Listed here are 30 T cell receptor beta chains from one sample, sequenced in a study of CXCR3-negative and CXCR3-positive naive CD8 T cells. Via 5' RACE with UMI labels, TRB cDNA libraries were prepared. After re-calling the 5' RACE reads, TCRdb lists one entry per CDR3 protein, DNA absent. The table counts some 150,000 distinct CDR3 sequences; 0.25% to 0.3% lies in the top ten. Study observations and caveats: Greater hydrophobicity was found in TRB CDR3s of CXCR3-positive naive cells than of CXCR3-negative naive cells.

The antigens these receptors bind are not known. Specimen: naive CXCR3+ CD8+ T cells from blood. Documented subset: CD45RO-CCR7+CD27+CD95- naive CD8+ T cells expressing CXCR3 (TNR3+). The source is a human donor in good health. Some clones in this sample may be carry-over from other donors' samples.

This rearrangement joins TRBV24-1 to TRBJ1-5; the TRBD1 assignment by TCRdb is unverifiable without DNA. Germline-derived CDR1 and CDR2 are KGHDR and SFDVKD. This CDR3 region has 14 residues. CDR3: CATSGQGVNQPQHF.

V and J are TRBV12-3 or TRBV12-4 and TRBJ1-5; the TCRdb call, TRBD1, lacks DNA for checking. There are 15 residues in the CDR3. CDR3 amino acids: CASRPTGSPRQPQHF.

The chain carries TRBV7-2 and TRBJ2-1; TCRdb calls TRBD1, which cannot be checked without DNA. This CDR3 contains 18 residues. In germline, CDR1 is SGHTA, CDR2 FQGNSA. The chain's CDR3 is CASSTPRDRESSYNEQFF.

This chain connects TRBV27 to TRBJ2-7; the TRBD2 assignment by TCRdb is unverifiable without DNA. Germline assignment: CDR1 MNHEY and CDR2 SMNVEV (reference sequence). CDR3 length: 15 amino acids. CDR3: CASSYEGGPGYEQYF.

This chain joins TRBV13 and TRBJ1-1; TCRdb lists TRBD1, though no DNA is available to test this call. Germline V lookup: CDR1 PRHDT, CDR2 FYEKMQ (reference sequence). The CDR3 totals 14 residues. CDR3 in amino acids: CASTTGTGVTEAFF.

V gene TRBV20-1 combines with J gene TRBJ2-2; TCRdb selects TRBD1, and the lack of DNA leaves this call unchecked. This CDR3 has 15 amino acids. CDR1 and CDR2 from the germline V gene are DFQATT and SNEGSKA (reference sequence). The CDR3 reads CSARDPQGARGELFF.

The chain recombines TRBV29-1 with TRBJ2-7. CDR3 size: 13 residues. The germline gives CDR1 SQVTM, CDR2 ANQGSEA. The CDR3 protein is CSVVSGLTYEQYF.

The V and J genes are TRBV7-3 and TRBJ2-3. This CDR3 has 13 amino acids. Germline V gene lookup returns CDR1 SGHTA and CDR2 FQGTGA. This chain's CDR3 is CASSPTSRDTQYF.

The J gene is TRBJ1-1, the V gene TRBV6-6; without DNA, the TCRdb call of TRBD1 cannot be checked. The CDR3 covers 13 residues. The germline gives CDR1 MNHNY, CDR2 SVGAGI (reference sequence). CDR3: CASSYEQGAEAFF.

This chain joins TRBV7-8 and TRBJ1-2; the D gene TCRdb calls, TRBD1, cannot be checked with no DNA. The CDR3 loop spans 14 amino acids. The germline V gene has CDR1 SGHVS and CDR2 FQNEAQ. The CDR3 here is CASSFGRGQAGYTF.

V usage is TRBV29-1 and J usage is TRBJ2-3; TCRdb's D call of TRBD2 is untestable without DNA. The CDR3 has 18 amino acids. CDR1 and CDR2 (germline): SQVTM, ANQGSEA. CDR3 residues: CGVAGLAGWGSSTDTQYF.

The V call is TRBV5-1, the J call TRBJ1-1; the D call from TCRdb, TRBD1, cannot be confirmed without DNA. CDR1 is SGHRS and CDR2 is YFSETQ in the germline V gene. The CDR3 has 13 amino acids. The CDR3 region is CASSPWGGTEAFF.

This chain connects TRBV20-1 to TRBJ2-7; TCRdb designates TRBD1, a call that cannot be tested without DNA. Looked up from germline, CDR1 is DFQATT and CDR2 is SNEGSKA (reference sequence). The CDR3 is 14 residues long. The chain's CDR3 is CSARNRDRLYEQYF.

This chain's CDR3 is CSARGERVYSGELFF. V usage is TRBV20-1 and J usage is TRBJ2-2; lacking DNA, the TRBD2 call made by TCRdb goes unchecked. Germline CDR1 and CDR2: DFQATT and SNEGSKA (reference sequence). This CDR3 comprises 15 residues.

The genes are TRBV7-8 and TRBJ1-1. CDR1 and CDR2 from the germline V gene are SGHVS and FQNEAQ. The CDR3 covers 16 residues. The CDR3 sequence is CASSPQTAVMNTEAFF.

The chain joins TRBV28 to TRBJ2-7; the D call of TRBD2 rests on TCRdb alone, since no DNA is present to check it. There are 14 residues in the CDR3. CDR1 and CDR2 (germline): MDHEN, SYDVKM. CDR3 loop: CASSSSGSFYEQYF.

CDR3 protein: CAWTKPPEAASDTQYF. The J gene is TRBJ2-3, the V gene TRBV30; TCRdb calls TRBD2, which cannot be checked without DNA. Germline loops: CDR1 GTSNPN, CDR2 SVGIG (reference sequence). The length of the CDR3 is 16 residues.

The chain recombines TRBV7-9 with TRBJ2-7; TCRdb returns TRBD2, unconfirmable since there is no DNA. Germline values: CDR1 SEHNR, CDR2 FQNEAQ (reference sequence). CDR3 length equals 15 residues. The CDR3 here is CASSHPPTSGYEQYF.

J is TRBJ2-6 and V is TRBV5-1. Germline-derived CDR1 and CDR2 are SGHRS and YFSETQ. This CDR3 has 16 amino acids. CDR3 in amino acids: CASTRSGFGGANVLTF.

This chain connects TRBV7-9 to TRBJ1-1. The CDR3 spans 12 residues. Germline lookup yields CDR1 SEHNR and CDR2 FQNEAQ (reference sequence). CDR3 region: CASSLAAAGAFF.

This CDR3 reads CASSLSAGPANEKLFF. The chain employs TRBV7-9 and TRBJ1-4; the TCRdb D gene call, TRBD1, has no DNA to confirm it. CDR1 SEHNR and CDR2 FQNEAQ come from the germline V gene (reference sequence). The CDR3 is 16 residues long.

The rearrangement links TRBV11-3 to TRBJ1-1. CDR1 and CDR2 (germline): SGHNT, YENEEA. CDR3 size: 15 residues. CDR3 amino acids: CASSLLGGIGTEASF.

The J gene is TRBJ1-2, the V gene TRBV29-1. CDR1 is SQVTM and CDR2 is ANQGSEA in the germline V gene. The CDR3 runs to 13 residues. CDR3 amino acids: CSVDNGVDYGYTF.

The chain is built from TRBV6-2 or TRBV6-3 and TRBJ2-1; as DNA is missing, the TRBD1 call by TCRdb cannot be tested. Germline lookup yields CDR1 MNHEY and CDR2 SVGEGT. The CDR3 runs 14 residues. CDR3 residues: CASRSPGPYNEQFF.

The chain recombines TRBV6-6 with TRBJ2-7; without DNA, the TCRdb call of TRBD2 cannot be checked. CDR3 length: 15 amino acids. Germline V gene data show CDR1 as MNHNY and CDR2 as SVGAGI (reference sequence). CDR3 sequence: CASSNQREMFHEQYF.

V is TRBV5-1 and J is TRBJ2-2; as DNA is missing, the TRBD1 call by TCRdb cannot be tested. The CDR3 loop spans 15 amino acids. Germline V CDR1 and CDR2: SGHRS, YFSETQ. CDR3 sequence reads: CASSFGGPITGELFF.

This chain links TRBV19 with TRBJ2-1; TCRdb's D call of TRBD1 is untestable without DNA. CDR3 length equals 12 residues. CDR1 is LNHDA, CDR2 SQIVND, per germline (reference sequence). CDR3 protein: CASSTTGDEQFF.

The chain is built from TRBV7-9 and TRBJ1-1. This CDR3 has 16 residues. Germline CDR1 and CDR2: SEHNR and FQNEAQ (reference sequence). CDR3 in amino acids: CASSLDTLAAHKGAFF.

The V gene is TRBV28, the J gene TRBJ2-2; TCRdb's D call of TRBD2 is untestable without DNA. The CDR3 runs to 16 residues. CDR1 MDHEN and CDR2 SYDVKM come from the germline V gene. CDR3: CASSLTSGSFTGELFF. Full variable domain (remainder filled in from reference TRBV28 and TRBJ2-2): DVKVTQSSRYLVKRTGEKVFLECVQDMDHENMFWYRQDPGLGLRLIYFSYDVKMKEKGDIPEGYSVSREKKERFSLILESASTNQTSMYLCASSLTSGSFTGELFFGEGSRLTVL.

The genes are TRBV9 and TRBJ2-1; TCRdb gives TRBD2 as the D gene, but with no DNA this cannot be confirmed. Germline V gene sequence: CDR1 SGDLS, CDR2 YYNGEE. CDR3 size: 15 residues. The CDR3 is CASSAGLDLGNEQFF. Combining the CDR3 with reference TRBV9 and TRBJ2-1 gives the whole variable domain DSGVTQTPKHLITATGQRVTLRCSPRSGDLSVYWYQQSLDQGLQFLIQYYNGEERAKGNILERFSAQQFPDLHSELNLSSLELGDSALYFCASSAGLDLGNEQFFGPGTRLTVL.